The present T cell receptor beta chain was sequenced within a study of beta chain features in type 1 diabetes. The study's findings and limits: Among type 1 diabetes patients, VDJ junctions had fewer insertions and more deletions. TCRB CDR3s were moderately but significantly shorter in Type 1 diabetes patients in all four CD4+ subsets. Researchers caution that PCR might favor shorter templates, equally among patients and controls.

CDR3 size: 12 residues. CDR1 is SQVTM and CDR2 is ANQGSEA in the germline V gene. Between the trimmed V and J ends, which lost 2 bases and 10 bases, there was a span of 14 bases. About this clone: No antigen is known for it.

Investigators reverse transcribed all isolated RNA, so they sequenced expressed TCRB transcripts. Some clones are missing from TCRdb's copy, which holds only in-frame ones; the method was immunoSEQ multiplex PCR. The sample contains some 350,000 clones, over 8.5% of which appear only once. The sample comprised central memory CD4+ T cells from blood. This chain connects TRBV29-1 to TRBJ1-1; possible D gene TRBD1, 6 bases. The sequence was collected from a young man with type 1 diabetes. The CDR3 sequence is CSVELTGTTAFF. The CDR3, as DNA: TGCAGCGTTGAACTTACCGGGACAACAGCTTTCTTT.